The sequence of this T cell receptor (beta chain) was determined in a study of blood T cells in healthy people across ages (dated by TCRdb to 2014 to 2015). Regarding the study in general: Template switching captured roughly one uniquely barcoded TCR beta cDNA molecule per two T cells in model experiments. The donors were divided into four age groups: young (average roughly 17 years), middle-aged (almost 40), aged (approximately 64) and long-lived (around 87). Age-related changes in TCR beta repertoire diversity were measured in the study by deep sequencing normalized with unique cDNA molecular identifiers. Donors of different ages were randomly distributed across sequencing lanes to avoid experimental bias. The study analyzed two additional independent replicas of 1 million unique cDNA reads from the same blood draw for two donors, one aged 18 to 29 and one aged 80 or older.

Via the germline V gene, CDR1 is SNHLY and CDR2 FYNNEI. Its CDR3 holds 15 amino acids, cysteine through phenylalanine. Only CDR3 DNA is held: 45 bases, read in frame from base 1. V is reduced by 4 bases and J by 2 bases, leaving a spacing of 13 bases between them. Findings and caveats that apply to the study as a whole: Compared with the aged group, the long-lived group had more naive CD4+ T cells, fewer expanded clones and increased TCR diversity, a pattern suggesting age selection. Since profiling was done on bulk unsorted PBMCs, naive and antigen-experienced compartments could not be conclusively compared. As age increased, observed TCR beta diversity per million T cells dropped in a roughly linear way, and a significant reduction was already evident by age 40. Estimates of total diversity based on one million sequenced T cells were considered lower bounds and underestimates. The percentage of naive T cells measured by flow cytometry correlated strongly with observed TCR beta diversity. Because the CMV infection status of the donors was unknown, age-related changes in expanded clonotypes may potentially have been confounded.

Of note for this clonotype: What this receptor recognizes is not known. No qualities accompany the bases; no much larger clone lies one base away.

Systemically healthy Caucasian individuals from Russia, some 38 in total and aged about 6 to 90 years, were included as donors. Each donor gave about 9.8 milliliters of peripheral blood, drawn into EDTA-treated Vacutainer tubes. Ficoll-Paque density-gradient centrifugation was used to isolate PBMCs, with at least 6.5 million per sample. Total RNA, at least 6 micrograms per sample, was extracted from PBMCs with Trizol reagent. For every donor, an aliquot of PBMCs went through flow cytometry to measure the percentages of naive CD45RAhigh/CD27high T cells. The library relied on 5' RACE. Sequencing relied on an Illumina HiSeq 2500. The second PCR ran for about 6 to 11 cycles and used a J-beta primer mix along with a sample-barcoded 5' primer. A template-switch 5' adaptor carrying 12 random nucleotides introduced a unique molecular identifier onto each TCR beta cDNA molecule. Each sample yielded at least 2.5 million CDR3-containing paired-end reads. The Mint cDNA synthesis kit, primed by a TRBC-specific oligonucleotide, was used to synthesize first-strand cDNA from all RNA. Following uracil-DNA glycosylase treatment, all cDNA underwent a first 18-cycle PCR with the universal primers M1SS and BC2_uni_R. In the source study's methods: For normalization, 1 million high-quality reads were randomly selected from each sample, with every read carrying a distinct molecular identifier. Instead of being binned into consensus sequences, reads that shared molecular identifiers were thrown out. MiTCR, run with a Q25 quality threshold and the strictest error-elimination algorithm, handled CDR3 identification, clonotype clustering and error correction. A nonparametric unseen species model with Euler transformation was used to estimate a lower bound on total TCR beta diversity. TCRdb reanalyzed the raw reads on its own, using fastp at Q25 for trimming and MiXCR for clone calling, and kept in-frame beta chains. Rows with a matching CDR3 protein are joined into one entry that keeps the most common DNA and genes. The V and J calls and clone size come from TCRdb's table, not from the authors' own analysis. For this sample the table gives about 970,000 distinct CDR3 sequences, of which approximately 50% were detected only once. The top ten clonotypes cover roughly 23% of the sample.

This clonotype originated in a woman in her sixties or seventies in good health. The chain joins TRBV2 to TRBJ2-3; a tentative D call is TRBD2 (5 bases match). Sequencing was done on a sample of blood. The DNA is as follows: TGTGCCAGCAGTGGGGCACAGCGGTTCACAGATACGCAGTATTTT. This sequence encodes CASSGAQRFTDTQYF.